These 22 T cell receptor beta chains came from one sample sequenced in a study of Graves' ophthalmopathy and Graves' hyperthyroidism. RNA served as the template for amplifying TCR beta CDR3 regions. Amplification began with first-round RT-PCR using HTBI primers, then second-round multiplex PCR was performed. TCRdb reanalysed the multiplex PCR reads using MiXCR and keeps one entry per CDR3 protein. The sample lists roughly 400,000 distinct CDR3 sequences; 17% were seen once. Sequencing was done on a sample of peripheral blood. The receptors come from an adult woman with stable Graves' hyperthyroidism.

This chain uses TRBV6-1 with TRBJ2-7; D possibly matches TRBD1 or TRBD2 (5 bases each). CDR1 and CDR2 from the germline V gene are MNHNS and SASEGT. The V end was cut by 8 bases, the J end by 1 base, with 18 bases between. The CDR3 length is 15 residues. The CDR3 sequence is CASSDGLGTSYEQYF. CDR3 bases: TGTGCCAGCTCGGACGGGTTAGGGACGTCCTACGAGCAGTACTTC.

In its sample, this clonotype was seen many times. The chain joins TRBV20-1 to TRBJ2-7; 7 positions agree with TRBD2. Germline V lookup: CDR1 DFQATT, CDR2 SNEGSKA (reference sequence). This CDR3 is built from 13 residues. With V trimmed by 2 bases and J by 6 bases, 7 bases remained unmatched. The CDR3 nucleotides are TGCAGTGCTAGACCGAGGGAGGGCGGCGAGCAGTACTTC. Protein sequence: CSARPREGGEQYF.

This clonotype was seen at least ten times. DNA of the CDR3: TGTGCCAGCAGCTTATGGGGGACAGCCGACGAGCAGTACTTC. It yields the protein CASSLWGTADEQYF. The chain carries TRBV7-2 and TRBJ2-7; 7 positions agree with TRBD1. This CDR3 is 14 amino acids long. Germline trimming cut 2 bases from V and 5 bases from J; bases unmatched to any gene: 6. Per germline, CDR1 SGHTA and CDR2 FQGNSA.

J is TRBJ2-7 and V is TRBV6-2 or TRBV6-3; 7 nucleotides match TRBD1. Trimming removed 5 bases from V and 5 bases from J; junction bases left unmatched: 12. The CDR3 covers 15 residues. Germline assignment: CDR1 MNHEY and CDR2 SVGEGT. The CDR3 coding sequence is TGTGCCAGCAGTCCACAGGGGCCCCGTGAGGACGAGCAGTACTTC. Translation: CASSPQGPREDEQYF.

This clonotype was counted many times. V is TRBV20-1 and J is TRBJ2-5; D gene uncertain. Per the germline V gene, CDR1 is DFQATT and CDR2 is SNEGSKA (reference sequence). The CDR3 totals 13 residues. The V end was cut by 6 bases, the J end by 2 bases, with 13 bases between. As DNA, the CDR3 is TGCAGTGCCGCCGTCTGGGCACAAGAGACCCAGTACTTC. Translated: CSAAVWAQETQYF.

This clonotype has ten or more counts. The chain links TRBV3-1 to TRBJ2-5; TRBD2 matches at 9 bases. The V segment lost 3 bases and the J segment 6 bases; nucleotides outside the gene matches: 8. The CDR3 is made up of 15 amino acids. Per germline, CDR1 LGHDT and CDR2 YNNKEL (reference sequence). As DNA, the CDR3 is TGTGCCAGCAGCCATGCTATTAGCGGGAGACAGACCCAGTACTTC. This gives the protein CASSHAISGRQTQYF.

The CDR3 protein is CASSQPRTSGSRAKNIQYF. CDR3 in DNA: TGTGCCAGCAGTCAACCCAGGACTAGCGGGAGTAGAGCCAAAAACATTCAGTACTTC. The V call is TRBV28, the J call TRBJ2-4, with 13 bases matching TRBD2. V was pared by 5 bases and J by 0 bases, with 10 bases of the junction left unmatched. The CDR3 length is 19 residues. Germline V gene sequence: CDR1 MDHEN, CDR2 SYDVKM.

This clonotype was observed many times. This rearrangement joins TRBV28 to TRBJ2-7, with 14 bases matching TRBD2. The CDR3 is made up of 14 amino acids. Germline trimming cut 6 bases from V and 6 bases from J; bases unmatched to any gene: 4. Per the germline V gene, CDR1 is MDHEN and CDR2 is SYDVKM. The DNA for the CDR3 is TGTGCCAGCAGGGGACTAGCGGGAGTCCCCGAGCAGTACTTC. Amino acid sequence: CASRGLAGVPEQYF.

This clonotype was recorded many times. This chain uses TRBV6-1 with TRBJ1-1; TRBD1 might be the D (5 bases). The CDR3 length is 13 residues. V was trimmed by 7 bases and J by 3 bases, leaving 12 bases between them. Germline V gene lookup returns CDR1 MNHNS and CDR2 SASEGT. Here the CDR3 reads CASNKLGDTEAFF. The CDR3, as DNA: TGTGCCAGCAATAAGCTGGGGGACACTGAAGCTTTCTTT.

There are a few counts of this clonotype. The V and J genes are TRBV20-1 and TRBJ1-1; TRBD1 might be the D (6 bases). CDR3 length: 14 residues. Germline values: CDR1 DFQATT, CDR2 SNEGSKA (reference sequence). V gave up 4 bases and J gave up 0 bases, with 12 bases separating them. The CDR3 here is CSAKWGQLNTEAFF. The CDR3 bases are TGCAGTGCTAAATGGGGACAATTGAACACTGAAGCTTTCTTT.

This clonotype was detected ten times or more. CDR3 amino acids: CASSEARLMDQPQHF. DNA of the CDR3: TGTGCCAGCAGTGAAGCGCGTCTTATGGATCAGCCCCAGCATTTT. This chain uses TRBV6-1 with TRBJ1-5; D remains unclear. Germline V gives CDR1 MNHNS, CDR2 SASEGT. This CDR3 is 15 amino acids long. Between the trimmed V and J ends, which lost 0 bases and 5 bases, there was a span of 11 bases.

This clonotype was seen ten or more times. The chain employs TRBV12-3 or TRBV12-4 and TRBJ2-7; 9 bases agree with TRBD2. The CDR3 length is 15 residues. With 3 bases clipped from V and 2 bases from J, the junction kept 5 bases outside the gene matches. The DNA for the CDR3 is TGTGCCAGCAGTTTCGTAAGCGGGAGGACCTACGAGCAGTACTTC. Protein sequence: CASSFVSGRTYEQYF.

This clonotype has at least ten counts. The chain combines TRBV28 with TRBJ2-7; D tentatively reads TRBD1 or TRBD2 (5 bases each). Germline lookup yields CDR1 MDHEN and CDR2 SYDVKM. Trimming took off 6 bases at V and 6 bases at J, with 18 bases between the two ends. The CDR3 totals 14 residues. The CDR3 loop is CASRRGGTTVEQYF. The CDR3 bases are TGTGCCAGCAGGCGTGGGGGAACTACTGTCGAGCAGTACTTC.

Many counts were recorded for this clonotype. This rearrangement joins TRBV19 to TRBJ2-2; 9 bases map to TRBD2. This CDR3 comprises 15 residues. V lost 4 bases, J lost 3 bases, and 3 bases stayed unmatched. The germline gives CDR1 LNHDA, CDR2 SQIVND (reference sequence). This CDR3 is CASSSLAGYTGELFF. CDR3 in DNA: TGTGCCAGTAGTAGCCTAGCGGGATACACCGGGGAGCTGTTTTTT.

This clonotype was recorded many times. The chain carries TRBV11-2 and TRBJ1-1; 8 bases map to TRBD1. J lost 5 bases, V lost 5 bases, and 7 bases had no gene match. CDR3 length: 14 residues. Germline V gene sequence: CDR1 SGHAT, CDR2 FQNNGV. The CDR3 coding sequence is TGTGCCAGCAGCGCAACAGGGGGGCGGACTGAAGCTTTCTTT. This sequence encodes CASSATGGRTEAFF.

In its sample, this clonotype was seen many times. The chain links TRBV6-2 or TRBV6-3 to TRBJ2-5, with D perhaps matching TRBD2 (6 bases). The CDR3 spans 15 residues. Trimming pared 2 bases from V and 0 bases from J, leaving 10 bases between. Germline lookup yields CDR1 MNHEY and CDR2 SVGEGT. The CDR3, as DNA: TGTGCCAGCAGTTACCTCGGAGGGGACCAAGAGACCCAGTACTTC. It specifies CASSYLGGDQETQYF.

This clonotype was counted many times. The chain employs TRBV12-5 and TRBJ1-2, with a tentative D call TRBD1 (6 bases). CDR1 is LGHNT and CDR2 is FRNRAP in the germline V gene. Between the trimmed V and J ends, which lost 0 bases and 5 bases, there was a span of 22 bases. The CDR3 consists of 18 residues. CDR3: CASGLVRSGAAAYYGYTF. Written as DNA, the CDR3 is TGTGCTAGTGGTTTGGTACGGTCGGGGGCAGCCGCTTATTATGGCTACACCTTC.

This clonotype was seen many times. This CDR3 reads CATSSRQYTGELFF. DNA of the CDR3: TGTGCCACCAGCAGCAGACAGTACACCGGGGAGCTGTTTTTT. The rearrangement uses TRBV15 and TRBJ2-2; a weak D match, TRBD1 (5 bases). The CDR3 has 14 amino acids. Germline CDR1 LNHNV, CDR2 YYDKDF (reference sequence). Trimming took 3 bases from V and 3 from J, leaving 8 bases between them.

This clonotype was seen at least ten times. CDR3 region: CASSLPWTGSQITYEQYF. The CDR3 DNA sequence: TGTGCCAGCAGTTTACCCTGGACAGGGTCGCAGATTACCTACGAGCAGTACTTC. The chain employs TRBV28 and TRBJ2-7, with 8 nucleotides matching TRBD1. The CDR3 runs 18 residues. V shed 2 bases, J shed 2 bases, and the junction held 14 bases outside the gene matches. The germline V gene has CDR1 MDHEN and CDR2 SYDVKM.

This clonotype was observed at least ten times. The V and J genes are TRBV7-2 and TRBJ2-2, with unresolved D. CDR3 length: 14 amino acids. The germline gives CDR1 SGHTA, CDR2 FQGNSA. Deletions cut 3 bases from V and 0 bases from J, with 5 bases between. The DNA for the CDR3 is TGTGCCAGCAGCTTTCGACCGAACACCGGGGAGCTGTTTTTT. Translation: CASSFRPNTGELFF.

The rearrangement joins TRBV7-8 to TRBJ1-5, with D possibly being TRBD1 (6 bases). This CDR3 contains 16 residues. V was trimmed by 1 base and J by 9 bases, leaving 19 bases between them. Germline values: CDR1 SGHVS, CDR2 FQNEAQ. The DNA of the CDR3 is TGTGCCAGCAGCTTAGAGGGACAAGGGGTGTTGGTGCCCCAGCATTTT. Amino acid sequence: CASSLEGQGVLVPQHF.

This clonotype was seen more than once but under ten times. A much larger clone differs by one base, so this may be a read error. V is TRBV7-9 and J is TRBJ2-2; D not resolved. Germline V gene data show CDR1 as SEHNR and CDR2 as FQNEAQ (reference sequence). The CDR3 spans 13 residues. CDR3 DNA sequence: TGTGCCAGCGGCTTAGGCCACACCGGGGAGCTGTTTTTT. This translates into CASGLGHTGELFF.